Listed here are 7 T cell receptor beta chains from one sample, sequenced in a study of T cell repertoires in cytomegalovirus infection (dated by TCRdb to about 2019). Instrument used: Illumina HiSeq 1500. TCRdb reprocessing: public reads trimmed at Q25 with fastp, clones called with MiXCR, in-frame beta chains kept. For every CDR3 protein sequence, its rows merge into one entry that carries the most common genes and DNA. Counted in this sample were fewer than 550,000 distinct CDR3 sequences; roughly 10% of them appeared once. Roughly 10% of the sample is taken by the ten largest. Sequences were obtained from PBMCs. All receptors derive from a human donor in good health (CMV status not recorded). Some clones in this sample may be carry-over from other donors' samples.

This clonotype has at least ten counts. This chain uses TRBV7-6 with TRBJ1-2, with D perhaps matching TRBD1 (6 bases). V was pared by 5 bases and J by 4 bases, with 11 bases between. Germline CDR1 SGHVS, CDR2 FNYEAQ. The CDR3 has 13 residues. The CDR3 bases are TGTGCCAGCAGCCCTGGACAGCCCTATGGCTACACCTTC. It specifies CASSPGQPYGYTF. The full variable domain, its missing parts supplied by reference TRBV7-6 and TRBJ1-2, is GAGVSQSPRYKVTKRGQDVALRCDPISGHVSLYWYRQALGQGPEFLTYFNYEAQQDKSGLPNDRFSAERPEGSISTLTIQRTEQRDSAMYRCASSPGQPYGYTFGSGTRLTVV.

Ten or more counts support this clonotype. The CDR3 DNA sequence: TGTGCCAGCAGCTTGGCACGCGAGGAAGCTTTCTTT. It encodes CASSLAREEAFF. The chain recombines TRBV5-6 with TRBJ1-1, with D uncertain. This CDR3 spans 12 amino acids. Germline V gene data show CDR1 as SGHDT and CDR2 as YYEEEE. Trimming took 0 bases from V and 8 from J, leaving 8 bases between them.

Many counts were recorded for this clonotype. This chain uses TRBV12-3 or TRBV12-4 with TRBJ1-1; D is undetermined. V lost 3 bases to trimming and J lost 0 bases, with 17 bases between them. The CDR3 has 17 amino acids. The CDR3 here is CASSFRPRRKMNTEAFF. The DNA for the CDR3 is TGTGCCAGCAGTTTCCGGCCCCGACGGAAGATGAACACTGAAGCTTTCTTT.

In its sample, this clonotype was seen many times. V is TRBV7-9 and J is TRBJ2-2, with D uncertain. CDR3 size: 14 residues. From germline, CDR1 is SEHNR and CDR2 FQNEAQ (reference sequence). The V gene lost 5 bases and the J gene lost 1 base, with 8 bases spanning the gap. The CDR3 loop reads CASSSTRNTGELFF. CDR3 coding DNA: TGTGCCAGCAGCAGTACAAGGAACACCGGGGAGCTGTTTTTT.

A remark on this clonotype: A much larger clone differs from this one at a single base, so this may be a read error. V gene TRBV5-3 combines with J gene TRBJ2-1; 9 nucleotides align to TRBD2. Being an ORF, TRBV5-3 has a function that is uncertain. This CDR3 has 16 amino acids. V was clipped by 8 bases and J by 11 bases; unmatched bases: 20. Here the CDR3 DNA reads TGTGCCAGCAGCATGAAGGGGCTAGCGGGACGGTATCAGCAGTTCTTC. Translated, it gives CASSMKGLAGRYQQFF.

The J gene is TRBJ1-1, the V gene TRBV14, with D maybe TRBD1 (5 bases). Trimming removed 4 bases from V and 8 bases from J, with 14 bases in between. The CDR3 length is 13 residues. CDR1 is SGHDN and CDR2 is FVKESK in the germline V gene. CDR3 region: CASSRDFYREAFF. CDR3 DNA: TGTGCCAGCAGCCGGGACTTCTATCGGGAAGCTTTCTTT.

This clonotype has a handful of counts. CDR3 sequence reads: CSVGVLAGLYQETQYF. CDR3 bases: TGCAGCGTTGGAGTATTAGCGGGATTGTACCAAGAGACCCAGTACTTC. The chain combines TRBV29-1 with TRBJ2-5; 8 bases map to TRBD2. Germline loops: CDR1 SQVTM, CDR2 ANQGSEA. The CDR3 spans 16 residues. The trim removed 4 bases at V and 0 bases at J, leaving 10 bases unmatched.